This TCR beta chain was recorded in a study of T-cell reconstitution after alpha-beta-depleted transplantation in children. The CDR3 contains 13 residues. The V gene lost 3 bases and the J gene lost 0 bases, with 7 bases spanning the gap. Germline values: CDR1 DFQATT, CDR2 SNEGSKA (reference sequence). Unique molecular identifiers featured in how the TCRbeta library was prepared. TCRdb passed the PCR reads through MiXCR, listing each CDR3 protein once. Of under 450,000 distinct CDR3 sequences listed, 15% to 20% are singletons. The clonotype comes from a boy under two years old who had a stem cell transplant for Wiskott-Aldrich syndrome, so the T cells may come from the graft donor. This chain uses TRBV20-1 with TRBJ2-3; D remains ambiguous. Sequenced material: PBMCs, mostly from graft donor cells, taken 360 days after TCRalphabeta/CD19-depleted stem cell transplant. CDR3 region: CSASVLSTDTQYF. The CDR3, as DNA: TGCAGTGCTAGTGTACTGAGCACAGATACGCAGTATTTT.